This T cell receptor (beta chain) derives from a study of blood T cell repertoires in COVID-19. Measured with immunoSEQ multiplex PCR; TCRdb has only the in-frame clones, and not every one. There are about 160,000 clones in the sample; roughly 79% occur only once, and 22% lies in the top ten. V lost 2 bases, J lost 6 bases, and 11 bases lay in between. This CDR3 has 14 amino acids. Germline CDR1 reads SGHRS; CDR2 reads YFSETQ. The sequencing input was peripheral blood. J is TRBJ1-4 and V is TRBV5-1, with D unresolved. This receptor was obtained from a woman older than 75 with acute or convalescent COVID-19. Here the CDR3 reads CASSFAGSDEKLFF. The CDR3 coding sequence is TGCGCCAGCAGCTTTGCGGGGAGCGATGAAAAACTGTTTTTT.